The source of this T cell receptor beta chain is a study of vaccination effects on CD4 cells after COVID-19. Study as a whole: A couple of convalescent patients each provided a sample, at 16 days and at one week before vaccination.

Regarding this clone: Its antigen is not known.

Study-wide results and caveats: Predominantly, the post-vaccine spike-reactive clones of convalescents comprised new vaccine-induced clones.

V lost 0 bases and J 5 bases, leaving 7 bases between the germline ends. The CDR3 is 13 residues long. The assay was immunoSEQ multiplex PCR, and TCRdb's table has in-frame clones only and misses some. In the table there are some 49,000 clones, around 70% of which are singletons. The culture ran for about 11 days, and then CD4+ T cells were isolated. This receptor was obtained from a human donor who had a prior SARS-CoV-2 infection. This specimen consisted of CD4+ T cells from PBMCs cultured without peptide, obtained before COVID-19 vaccination. The chain combines TRBV12-3 or TRBV12-4 with TRBJ2-5; D gene uncertain. The CDR3: CASSLALSETQYF. The CDR3, as DNA: TGTGCCAGCAGTTTAGCGCTAAGTGAGACCCAGTACTTC.